The clone carrying this T cell receptor (beta chain) came up a few times. The target antigen is unknown. These data originate in a study of response to subunit inactivated influenza vaccine. Study outcomes and limitations: The authors suggested that every seasonal influenza vaccination recruits few new T cells.

TCRdb passed the RT-PCR reads through MiXCR, listing each CDR3 protein once. The sample shows about 480,000 distinct CDR3 sequences, roughly 25% of them seen only once. This CDR3 comprises 13 residues. Germline V lookup: CDR1 SGHTA, CDR2 FQGNSA. The ends were cut back, 2 bases at V and 10 bases at J, with 9 bases in the middle. The chain carries TRBV7-2 and TRBJ1-6, with D unclear. Sequences were derived from CD4+ T cells sorted from PBMCs, sampled 5 days after vaccination. This clonotype was obtained from a man aged 45-60 years who received an inactivated influenza vaccine. CDR3 residues: CASSLYAESPLHF. In DNA, the CDR3 is TGTGCCAGCAGCTTATACGCGGAATCACCCCTCCACTTT. Using reference TRBV7-2 and TRBJ1-6 for the parts outside the CDR3, the full variable domain is GAGVSQSPSNKVTEKGKDVELRCDPISGHTALYWYRQSLGQGLEFLIYFQGNSAPDKSGLPSDRFSAERTGGSVSTLTIQRTQQEDSAVYLCASSLYAESPLHFGNGTRLTVT.